This is a list of T cell receptor beta chains from one sample in a study of T-cell reconstitution after alpha-beta-depleted transplantation in children. TCRdb re-called the PCR reads through MiXCR, storing one row per CDR3 protein. The data show 450,000 to 600,000 distinct CDR3 sequences, approximately 30% seen once. Sequenced here: PBMCs from the stem cell graft donor, sampled from the stem cell graft. These receptors were collected from a human donor who donated a stem cell graft to a child with aplastic anemia. The CDR3 runs from the conserved cysteine through the conserved F or W. The D gene is left open where the match is weak. Not all rows give a size; the values are once, few, many and, for expanded clones, a class.

J,size,D,V,CDR3
TRBJ2-7,few,NA,TRBV4-3,CASSQETWRTYEQYF
TRBJ2-7,few,TRBD1,TRBV7-6,CASSLAGTGRNYEQYF
TRBJ2-2,few,NA,TRBV7-2,CASSLNIADTGELFF
TRBJ1-2,few,NA,TRBV29-1,CSVEVQENYGYTF
TRBJ2-1,NA,NA,TRBV7-2,CATARGGYEEQFF
TRBJ1-5,NA,NA,TRBV27,CASSPGATGNQPQHF
TRBJ2-1,NA,TRBD2,TRBV7-9,CASSPVSGSWNEQFF
TRBJ2-1,NA,NA,TRBV5-6,CASSLIDSYNEQFF
TRBJ2-1,NA,NA,TRBV5-1,CASSLGSGVGNEQFF
TRBJ2-3,NA,TRBD1,TRBV14,CASSQHEDRNTDTQYF
TRBJ2-2,NA,NA,TRBV29-1,CSVVRTSLPDGELFF
TRBJ2-2,few,TRBD2,TRBV7-2,CASSSSGRTGELFF
TRBJ2-7,NA,NA,TRBV7-2,CASSLTVEQYF
TRBJ2-6,NA,NA,TRBV3-1,CASSQRLTAPGANVLTF
TRBJ1-2,NA,NA,TRBV6-6,CASNQDTRYGYTF
TRBJ1-1,few,NA,TRBV6-1,CASGPYRDTNTEAFF
TRBJ2-7,few,NA,TRBV12-3/TRBV12-4,CASSLEKRRDQTYEQYF
TRBJ1-1,NA,TRBD1,TRBV5-1,CASSFSFDRVITEAFF
TRBJ1-2,once,NA,TRBV4-2,CASSQEVRGSETF
TRBJ2-5,few,TRBD1,TRBV11-3,CASHGQGEETQYF
TRBJ2-3,few,NA,TRBV28,CASSLRERQATDTQYF
TRBJ2-7,NA,TRBD1,TRBV5-1,CASSFPGQLGEQYF
TRBJ2-1,NA,TRBD2,TRBV24-1,CATSDVAGGEQFF
TRBJ2-5,many,NA,TRBV4-1,CASSQGPQETQYF
TRBJ1-3,few,NA,TRBV7-2,CASSLSNSGNTIYF
TRBJ2-7,few,NA,TRBV5-6,CASSGDARYEQYF
TRBJ2-7,NA,TRBD1,TRBV20-1,CSAGQGSYEQYF
TRBJ2-1,NA,TRBD2,TRBV9,CASSLNAAGGREQFF